The text below deals with one T cell receptor (beta chain). CDR1 is SGHNT, CDR2 YENEEA, per germline. V dropped 1 base and J dropped 5 bases, with 3 bases sitting between them. CDR3 length equals 13 residues. The data are from a study of blood T cell repertoires in COVID-19. Looking at the study overall: The origin of the acute and convalescent COVID-19 samples was the United States, Italy and Spain.

Methods used by the authors: Amplified reference gene primers provided the basis for estimating nucleated cell counts. Assay: immunoSEQ multiplex PCR; the TCRdb copy retains only in-frame clones and omits some. The DNA gave D and trimming, while V, J and clone size come from that table. The repertoire holds 200,000 to 250,000 clones, around 85% seen once, with about 3% in the top ten. Sequencing was done on a sample of peripheral blood. This TCR was recovered from a woman aged 25 to 45 who had recovered from COVID-19. This chain uses TRBV11-3 with TRBJ1-6; D gene ambiguous. CDR3 sequence: CASSLADNSPLHF. CDR3 in DNA: TGTGCCAGCAGCTTAGCAGATAATTCACCCCTCCACTTT.